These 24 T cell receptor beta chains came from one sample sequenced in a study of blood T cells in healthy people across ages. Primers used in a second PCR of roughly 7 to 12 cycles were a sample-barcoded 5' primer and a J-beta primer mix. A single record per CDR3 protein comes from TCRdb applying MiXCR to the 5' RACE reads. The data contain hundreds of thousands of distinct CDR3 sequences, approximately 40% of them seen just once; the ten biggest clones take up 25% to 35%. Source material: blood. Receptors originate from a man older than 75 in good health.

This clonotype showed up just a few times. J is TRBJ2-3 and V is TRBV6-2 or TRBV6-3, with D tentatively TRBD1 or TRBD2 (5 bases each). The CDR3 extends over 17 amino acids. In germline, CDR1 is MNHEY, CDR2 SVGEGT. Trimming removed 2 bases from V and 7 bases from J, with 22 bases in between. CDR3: CASSYPRDATLGYTQYF. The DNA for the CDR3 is TGTGCCAGCAGTTACCCACGGGACGCGACCTTGGGGTATACGCAGTATTTT.

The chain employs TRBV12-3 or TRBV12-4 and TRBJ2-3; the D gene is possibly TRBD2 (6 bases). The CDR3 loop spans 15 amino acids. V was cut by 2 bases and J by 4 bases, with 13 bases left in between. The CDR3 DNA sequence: TGTGCCAGCAGTTTAAGGGACTCCCGGGCAGATACGCAGTATTTT. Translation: CASSLRDSRADTQYF.

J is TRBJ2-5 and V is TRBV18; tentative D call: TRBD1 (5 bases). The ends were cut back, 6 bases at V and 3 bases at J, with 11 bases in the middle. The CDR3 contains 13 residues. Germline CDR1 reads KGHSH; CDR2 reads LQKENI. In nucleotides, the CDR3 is TGTGCCAGCTCCCAACAGGCAGAAGAGACCCAGTACTTC. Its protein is CASSQQAEETQYF.

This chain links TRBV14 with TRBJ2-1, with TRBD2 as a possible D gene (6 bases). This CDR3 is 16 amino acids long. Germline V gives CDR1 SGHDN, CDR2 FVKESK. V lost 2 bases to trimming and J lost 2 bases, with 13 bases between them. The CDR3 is CASSQPSGLAYNEQFF. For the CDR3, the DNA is TGTGCCAGCAGCCAACCGAGCGGGTTAGCCTACAATGAGCAGTTCTTC. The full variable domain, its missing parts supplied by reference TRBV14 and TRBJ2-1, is EAGVTQFPSHSVIEKGQTVTLRCDPISGHDNLYWYRRVMGKEIKFLLHFVKESKQDESGMPNNRFLAERTGGTYSTLKVQPAELEDSGVYFCASSQPSGLAYNEQFFGPGTRLTVL.

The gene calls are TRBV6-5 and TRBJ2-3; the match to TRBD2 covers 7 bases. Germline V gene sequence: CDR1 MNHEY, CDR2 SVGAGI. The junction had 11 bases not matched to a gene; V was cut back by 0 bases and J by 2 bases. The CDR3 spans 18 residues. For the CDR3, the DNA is TGTGCCAGCAGTTACTCGAGACCGGCTAGCGGCTACACAGATACGCAGTATTTT. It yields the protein CASSYSRPASGYTDTQYF.

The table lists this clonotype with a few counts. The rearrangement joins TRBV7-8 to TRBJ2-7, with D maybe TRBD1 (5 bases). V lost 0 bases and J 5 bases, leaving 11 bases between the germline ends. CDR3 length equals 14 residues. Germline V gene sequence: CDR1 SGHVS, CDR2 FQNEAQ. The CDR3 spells CASSLADSRNEQYF. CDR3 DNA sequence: TGTGCCAGCAGCTTAGCTGACAGTCGAAACGAGCAGTACTTC.

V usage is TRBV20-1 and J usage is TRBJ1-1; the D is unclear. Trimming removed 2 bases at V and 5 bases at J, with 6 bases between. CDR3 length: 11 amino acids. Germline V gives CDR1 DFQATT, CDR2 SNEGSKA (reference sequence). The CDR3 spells CSARQSTEAFF. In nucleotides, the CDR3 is TGCAGTGCTAGACAGAGTACTGAAGCTTTCTTT.

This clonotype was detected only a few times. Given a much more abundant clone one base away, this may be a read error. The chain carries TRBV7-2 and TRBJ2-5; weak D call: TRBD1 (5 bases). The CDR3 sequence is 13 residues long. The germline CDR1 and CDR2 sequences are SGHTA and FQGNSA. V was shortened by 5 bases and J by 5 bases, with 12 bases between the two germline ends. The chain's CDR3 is CASSPRQFETQYF. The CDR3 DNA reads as TGTGCCAGCAGCCCGAGACAGTTCGAGACCCAGTACTTC.

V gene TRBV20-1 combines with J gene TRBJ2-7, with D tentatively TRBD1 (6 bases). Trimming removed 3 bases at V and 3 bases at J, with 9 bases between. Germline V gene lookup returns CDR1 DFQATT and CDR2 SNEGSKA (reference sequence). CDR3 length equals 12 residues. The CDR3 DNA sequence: TGCAGTGCTAGTAAGGGGGACTACGAGCAGTACTTC. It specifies CSASKGDYEQYF.

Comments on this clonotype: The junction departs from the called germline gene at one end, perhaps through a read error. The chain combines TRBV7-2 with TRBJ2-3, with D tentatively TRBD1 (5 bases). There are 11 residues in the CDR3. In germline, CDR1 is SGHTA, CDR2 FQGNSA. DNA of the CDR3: TGTGCCAGCTCTCAAGGGGATACGCGGTATTTT. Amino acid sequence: CASSQGDTRYF.

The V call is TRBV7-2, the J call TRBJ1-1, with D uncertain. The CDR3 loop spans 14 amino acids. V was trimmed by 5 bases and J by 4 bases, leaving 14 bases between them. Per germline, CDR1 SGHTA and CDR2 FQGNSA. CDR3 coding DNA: TGTGCCAGCAGCCCCTACTGGGCGACCACTGAAGCTTTCTTT. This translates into CASSPYWATTEAFF.

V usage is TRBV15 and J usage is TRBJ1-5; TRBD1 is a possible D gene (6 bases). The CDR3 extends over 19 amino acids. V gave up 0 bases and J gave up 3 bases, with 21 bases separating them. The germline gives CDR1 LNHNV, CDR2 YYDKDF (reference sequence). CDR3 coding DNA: TGTGCCACCAGCAGAGAGTGGGGCCGGGGGGCTTATAACAATCAGCCCCAGCATTTT. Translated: CATSREWGRGAYNNQPQHF.

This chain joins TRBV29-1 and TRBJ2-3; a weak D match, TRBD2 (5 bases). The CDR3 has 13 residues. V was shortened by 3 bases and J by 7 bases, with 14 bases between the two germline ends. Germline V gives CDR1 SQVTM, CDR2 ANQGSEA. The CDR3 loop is CSVETGIAHTQYF. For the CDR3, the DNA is TGCAGCGTTGAGACCGGGATAGCACATACGCAGTATTTT.

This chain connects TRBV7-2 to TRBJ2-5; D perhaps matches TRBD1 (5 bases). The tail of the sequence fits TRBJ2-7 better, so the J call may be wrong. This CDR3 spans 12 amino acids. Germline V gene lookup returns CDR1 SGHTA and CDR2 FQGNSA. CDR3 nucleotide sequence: TGTGCCAGCAAGGGCAGGGCCAGCGAGCAGTACTTC. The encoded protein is CASKGRASEQYF.

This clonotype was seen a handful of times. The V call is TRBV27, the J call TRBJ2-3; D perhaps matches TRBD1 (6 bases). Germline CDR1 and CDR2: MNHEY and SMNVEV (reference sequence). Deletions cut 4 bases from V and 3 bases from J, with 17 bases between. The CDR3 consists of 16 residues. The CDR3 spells CASSSILLQGTDTQYF. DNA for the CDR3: TGTGCCAGCAGTTCAATCCTCCTACAGGGAACAGATACGCAGTATTTT.

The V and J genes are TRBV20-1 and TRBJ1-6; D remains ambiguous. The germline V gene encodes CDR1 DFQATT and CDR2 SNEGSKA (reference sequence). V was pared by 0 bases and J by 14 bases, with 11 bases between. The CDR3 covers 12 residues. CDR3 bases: TGCAGTGCTAGAGAACCGGGCGTGGCCCTCCACTTT. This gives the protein CSAREPGVALHF.

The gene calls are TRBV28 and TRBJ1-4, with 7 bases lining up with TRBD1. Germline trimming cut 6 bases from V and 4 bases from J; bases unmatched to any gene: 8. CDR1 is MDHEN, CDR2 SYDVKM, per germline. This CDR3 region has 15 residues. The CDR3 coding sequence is TGTGCCAGCAGGGACCGGGACAGACTTAATGAAAAACTGTTTTTT. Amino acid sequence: CASRDRDRLNEKLFF.

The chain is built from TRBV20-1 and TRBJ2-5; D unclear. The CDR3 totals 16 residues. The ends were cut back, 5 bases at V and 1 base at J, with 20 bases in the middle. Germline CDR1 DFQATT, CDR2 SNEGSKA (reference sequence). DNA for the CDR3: TGCAGTGCTGGGCAGCCGGGCGCGAGACTCCAAGAGACCCAGTACTTC. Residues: CSAGQPGARLQETQYF.

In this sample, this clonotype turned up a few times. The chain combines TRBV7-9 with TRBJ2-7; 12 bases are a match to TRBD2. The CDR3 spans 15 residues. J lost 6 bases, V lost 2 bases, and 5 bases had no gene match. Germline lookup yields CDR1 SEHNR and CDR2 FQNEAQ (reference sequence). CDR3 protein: CASSLSTSGSSEQYF. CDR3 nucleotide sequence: TGTGCCAGCAGCTTATCGACTAGCGGGAGTTCCGAGCAGTACTTC.

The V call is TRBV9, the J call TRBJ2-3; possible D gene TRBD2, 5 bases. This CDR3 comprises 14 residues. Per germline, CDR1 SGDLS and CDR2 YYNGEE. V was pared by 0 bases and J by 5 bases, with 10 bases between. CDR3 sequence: CASSVERVGDTQYF. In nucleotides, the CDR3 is TGTGCCAGCAGCGTAGAGAGGGTTGGAGATACGCAGTATTTT.

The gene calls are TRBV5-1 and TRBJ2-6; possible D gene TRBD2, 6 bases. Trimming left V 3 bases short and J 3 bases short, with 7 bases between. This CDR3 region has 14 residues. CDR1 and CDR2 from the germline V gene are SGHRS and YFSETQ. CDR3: CASSSGDGANVLTF. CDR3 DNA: TGCGCCAGCAGCTCGGGAGATGGGGCCAACGTCCTGACTTTC.

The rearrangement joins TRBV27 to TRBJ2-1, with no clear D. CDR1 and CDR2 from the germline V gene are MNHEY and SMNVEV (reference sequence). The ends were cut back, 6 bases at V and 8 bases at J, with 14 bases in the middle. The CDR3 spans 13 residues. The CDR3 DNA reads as TGTGCCAGCAGGGCATCGTCTCTCTATGAGCAGTTCTTC. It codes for CASRASSLYEQFF.

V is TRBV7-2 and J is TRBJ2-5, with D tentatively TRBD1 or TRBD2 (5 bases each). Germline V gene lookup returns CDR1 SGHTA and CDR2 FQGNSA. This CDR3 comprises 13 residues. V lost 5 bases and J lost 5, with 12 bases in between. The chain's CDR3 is CASSVGPRETQYF. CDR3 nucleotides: TGTGCCAGCAGCGTGGGACCCCGGGAGACCCAGTACTTC.

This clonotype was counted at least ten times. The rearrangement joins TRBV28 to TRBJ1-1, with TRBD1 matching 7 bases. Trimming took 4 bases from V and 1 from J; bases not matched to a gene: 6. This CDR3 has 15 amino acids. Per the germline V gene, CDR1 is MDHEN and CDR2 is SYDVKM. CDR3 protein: CASSSPGTANTEAFF. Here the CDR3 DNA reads TGTGCCAGCAGTTCCCCCGGGACAGCGAACACTGAAGCTTTCTTT.